Sequencing of this T cell receptor beta chain was carried out in a study of CD8 T cells in Susac syndrome. Study-level information: Among sequenced Susac syndrome patients, about six had active disease and 8 or 9 were in remission.

The table lists this clonotype with a count of one. Both CD4+ and CD8+ T cells were negatively isolated, and TEMRA cells underwent FACS enrichment. After extraction with the RNeasy kit, about 0.45 to 1 ug of the RNA was reverse transcribed using random hexamers. The amplification used immunoSEQ multiplex PCR on TCR beta CDR3; it spanned 54 Vbeta and 13 Jbeta. Via MiXCR, TCRdb re-called the immunoSEQ multiplex PCR reads, giving one row per CDR3 protein. Among some 94,000 distinct CDR3 sequences, around 94% were seen once, and the ten largest hold about 0.3%. The germline V and J ends were trimmed by 0 bases and 5 bases, with 16 bases remaining between them. This CDR3 is built from 17 residues. The germline gives CDR1 KGHDR, CDR2 SFDVKD.

The sequencing sample was made of CD4+ T cells from PBMCs. This TCR derives from a human donor with Susac syndrome. This chain connects TRBV24-1 to TRBJ1-5, with a weak D call TRBD1 (5 bases). In DNA form, the CDR3 reads TGTGCCACCAGTGATTTGCGGGCAGGGAAATCCTATCAGCCCCAGCATTTT. This sequence encodes CATSDLRAGKSYQPQHF.